The clone carrying this T cell receptor (beta chain) came up many times. Preparation of the TCRbeta library involved a method that used unique molecular identifiers. MiXCR, run by TCRdb on the PCR reads, gives a single entry per CDR3 protein. The sample records about 460,000 distinct CDR3 sequences, about 11% being singletons. The data stem from a study of T-cell reconstitution after alpha-beta-depleted transplantation in children. J was trimmed by 3 bases and V by 7 bases; bases with no gene match: 17. The CDR3 is 17 amino acids. In germline, CDR1 is MNHEY, CDR2 SVGEGT. This TCR was sampled from a child aged 2-15 years with inherited bone marrow failure, due to receive a stem cell transplant. The V and J genes are TRBV6-2 or TRBV6-3 and TRBJ1-2, with 7 bases identical to TRBD1. The starting material was PBMCs, obtained before TCRalphabeta/CD19-depleted stem cell transplant. CDR3 protein: CASTPAPGQKTYYGYTF. CDR3 coding DNA: TGTGCCAGCACCCCCGCACCGGGACAGAAAACTTACTATGGCTACACCTTC.